The 17 T cell receptor beta chains listed next were all sequenced from one sample in a study of radiation and T cells in renal cell carcinoma. Using immunoSEQ multiplex PCR, the repertoire was profiled, and TCRdb retains in-frame clones only, with some absent. Of under 200,000 clones listed, 88% are singletons. Indicated time point: blood 4 weeks post-SBRT, at nephrectomy. Specified treatment: 15 Gy SBRT to primary tumor, nephrectomy 4 weeks later. Source: blood, taken from a patient whose treatment included radiotherapy and nephrectomy. These receptors were taken from a woman aged 45-59 years with renal cell carcinoma.

Regarding this clone: Relative to the germline gene, one junction end is altered; a read error may explain this. The CDR3 region is CASSLGGDYGYTF. CDR3 DNA sequence: TGTGCCAGCAGTTTAGGGGGGGATTATGGCTACACCTTC. The chain has TRBV7-2 and TRBJ1-2; D perhaps matches TRBD1 (6 bases). Germline V gene data show CDR1 as SGHTA and CDR2 as FQGNSA. The CDR3 has 13 residues.

The chain carries TRBV10-3 and TRBJ1-3; D perhaps matches TRBD1 (6 bases). V was trimmed by 10 bases and J by 0 bases, leaving 25 bases between them. The CDR3 is made up of 18 amino acids. CDR1 is ENHRY, CDR2 SYGVKD, per germline. The CDR3, as DNA: TGTGCCACCGGAGACAGGAGCGGCCCGAATGGCTCTGGAAACACCATATATTTT. Its translation is CATGDRSGPNGSGNTIYF.

The chain joins TRBV4-2 to TRBJ1-6; no clear D. Per germline, CDR1 LGHNA and CDR2 YNFKEQ. The CDR3 loop spans 16 amino acids. Trimming shortened V by 0 bases and J by 10 bases, and 16 bases separated the two germline ends. The DNA of the CDR3 is TGTGCCAGCAGCCAAGAGGAACAGACCTTCGGGTCACCCCTCCACTTT. Protein sequence: CASSQEEQTFGSPLHF.

The chain joins TRBV19 to TRBJ2-7, with a possible D match to TRBD2 (6 bases). V dropped 8 bases and J dropped 7 bases, with 18 bases sitting between them. Germline V gives CDR1 LNHDA, CDR2 SQIVND (reference sequence). CDR3 length: 13 residues. This CDR3 is CASSSGPGGEQYF. As DNA, the CDR3 is TGTGCCAGTTCCTCCGGGCCCGGAGGGGAGCAGTACTTC.

The chain employs TRBV5-1 and TRBJ1-5, with TRBD1 matching 11 bases. The junction had 8 bases not matched to a gene; V was cut back by 4 bases and J by 2 bases. CDR3 size: 17 residues. Germline assignment: CDR1 SGHRS and CDR2 YFSETQ. CDR3 residues: CASSPGTGGLGNQPQHF. As DNA, the CDR3 is TGCGCCAGCAGCCCGGGGACAGGGGGATTAGGCAATCAGCCCCAGCATTTT.

The CDR3 nucleotides read TGTGCCAGCAGCTTGAGGCCCCCTACCACAGACAAAGCTTTCTTT. Protein product: CASSLRPPTTDKAFF. The gene calls are TRBV11-2 and TRBJ1-1; D unresolved. The CDR3 spans 15 residues. Germline CDR1 reads SGHAT; CDR2 reads FQNNGV. The V gene lost 3 bases and the J gene lost 9 bases, with 20 bases spanning the gap. The full variable domain, rest sourced from reference TRBV11-2 and TRBJ1-1, is EAGVAQSPRYKIIEKRQSVAFWCNPISGHATLYWYQQILGQGPKLLIQFQNNGVVDDSQLPKDRFSAERLKGVDSTLKIQPAKLEDSAVYLCASSLRPPTTDKAFFGQGTRLTVV.

The chain uses TRBV4-1 and TRBJ1-6; the match to TRBD1 covers 9 bases. Germline CDR1 and CDR2: MGHRA and YSYEKL. The ends lost 6 bases at V and 12 bases at J; junction bases unmatched: 6. CDR3 length equals 13 residues. The CDR3 sequence is CASSGTGWLPLHF. Written as DNA, the CDR3 is TGCGCCAGCAGTGGGACAGGGTGGTTACCCCTCCACTTT.

This clone was recorded only once. The chain recombines TRBV5-1 with TRBJ2-1; D unclear. Germline CDR1 reads SGHRS; CDR2 reads YFSETQ. The CDR3 spans 14 residues. V was trimmed by 4 bases and J by 4 bases, leaving 12 bases between them. The CDR3 nucleotides are TGCGCCAGCAGCCTCGACACCTTATACAATGAGCAGTTCTTC. As protein: CASSLDTLYNEQFF.

This chain joins TRBV4-1 and TRBJ1-1; 10 bases map to TRBD1. The V gene end was trimmed by 6 bases and the J gene end by 4 bases; junction bases not matched to a gene: 8. Germline V CDR1 and CDR2: MGHRA, YSYEKL. This CDR3 has 15 amino acids. CDR3 protein: CASSPNGQGGTEAFF. Here the CDR3 DNA reads TGCGCCAGCAGTCCAAACGGACAGGGGGGCACTGAAGCTTTCTTT.

This clone was observed a single time. The gene calls are TRBV7-6 and TRBJ2-2, with D possibly matching TRBD2 (5 bases). The length of the CDR3 is 14 residues. The V and J ends lost 4 bases and 0 bases respectively, with 6 bases between them. Germline V gene data show CDR1 as SGHVS and CDR2 as FNYEAQ. CDR3 region: CASSSGTNTGELFF. The CDR3 DNA is TGTGCCAGCAGCTCGGGAACGAACACCGGGGAGCTGTTTTTT.

This chain links TRBV5-1 with TRBJ2-5, with D perhaps matching TRBD2 (5 bases). The last part of the DNA fits TRBJ2-7 better; the J call may be wrong. This CDR3 is built from 15 residues. Germline values: CDR1 SGHRS, CDR2 YFSETQ. The CDR3 bases are TGCGCCAGCAGCTTGGAGGGCCGAGGGTGGACCGAGCAGTACTTC. Protein sequence: CASSLEGRGWTEQYF.

This rearrangement joins TRBV6-5 to TRBJ1-6; D perhaps matches TRBD1 (5 bases). Germline V gives CDR1 MNHEY, CDR2 SVGAGI. V was pared by 6 bases and J by 14 bases, with 20 bases between. There are 14 residues in the CDR3. The CDR3 reads CASREDMGLRALHF. For the CDR3, the DNA is TGTGCCAGCAGGGAGGACATGGGGCTTAGGGCCCTCCACTTT.

The gene calls are TRBV6-1 and TRBJ2-5; TRBD2 matches 14 bases. CDR3 length: 17 residues. Trimming cost V 2 bases and J 1 base; bases outside gene matches: 3. Germline V lookup: CDR1 MNHNS, CDR2 SASEGT. CDR3 region: CASSERGLAGVQETQYF. CDR3 in DNA: TGTGCCAGCAGTGAACGGGGACTAGCGGGGGTCCAAGAGACCCAGTACTTC.

This clone was seen a handful of times. V gene TRBV5-1 combines with J gene TRBJ2-5, with 10 positions matching TRBD2. This CDR3 has 15 residues. V trimming: 0 bases; J trimming: 5 bases; junction bases outside the gene matches: 4. Germline lookup yields CDR1 SGHRS and CDR2 YFSETQ. CDR3 amino acids: CASSLVLAGDETQYF. CDR3 nucleotides: TGCGCCAGCAGCTTGGTCCTAGCGGGGGACGAGACCCAGTACTTC.

The V call is TRBV30, the J call TRBJ1-5; no reliable D call. Germline values: CDR1 GTSNPN, CDR2 SVGIG (reference sequence). The length of the CDR3 is 13 residues. The ends were cut back, 1 base at V and 2 bases at J, with 6 bases in the middle. CDR3 region: CAWSEEGNQPQHF. CDR3 sequence (DNA): TGTGCCTGGAGTGAGGAGGGCAATCAGCCCCAGCATTTT.

This clone has a handful of counts. This chain joins TRBV10-3 and TRBJ1-2; 7 positions match TRBD1. CDR1 is ENHRY, CDR2 SYGVKD, per germline. The CDR3 totals 15 residues. Trimming cost V 0 bases and J 2 bases; bases outside gene matches: 3. In DNA, the CDR3 is TGTGCCATCAGTGAGTCTGCGGGACAGAACTATGGCTACACCTTC. It codes for CAISESAGQNYGYTF.

This clone came up once. The rearrangement joins TRBV9 to TRBJ1-2; TRBD1 might be the D (6 bases). The germline V and J ends were trimmed by 4 bases and 2 bases, with 12 bases remaining between them. Germline assignment: CDR1 SGDLS and CDR2 YYNGEE. CDR3 size: 14 residues. Here the CDR3 reads CASSSRTVNYGYTF. Here the CDR3 DNA reads TGTGCCAGCAGCTCCCGGACAGTAAACTATGGCTACACCTTC.